The sequence of this T cell receptor (beta chain) was determined in a study of cytomegalovirus exposure and HLA in healthy donors. Of note for this clone: The antigen is undetermined.

Study-wide results and caveats: A later analysis associated 15,000 or so TCR beta sequences with HLA alleles at a 0.05 false discovery rate. TCR beta sequences reportedly predicted the HLA-A and HLA-B alleles of most subjects accurately. The authors listed approximately 160 TCR beta chains as cytomegalovirus-associated.

Germline loops: CDR1 MNHEY, CDR2 SVGAGI. V gave up 11 bases and J gave up 1 base; unmatched junction bases: 7. The CDR3 is made up of 13 amino acids. 60 Vbeta and 13 Jbeta primers were used in PCR. Authors' methods: There were about 80 million unique TCR beta chains by a later count, and about 11 million of them were shared. Clones were sequenced by immunoSEQ multiplex PCR, and TCRdb holds only the in-frame ones, with some missing. D and trimming were read from the DNA, whereas the V and J calls and clone size are those reported in that table. In the table there are over 80,000 clones, 81% of which are singletons.

V is TRBV6-5 and J is TRBJ2-7; 8 nucleotides line up with TRBD1. The sequencing sample was made of PBMCs. This sequence was found in a man in his forties in good health and CMV-seropositive. CDR3 region: CAAKDRVSYEQYF. In nucleotides, the CDR3 is TGTGCCGCAAAGGACAGGGTGTCCTACGAGCAGTACTTC.